This T cell receptor (beta chain) was found in a study of blood T cell repertoires in COVID-19. The wider study: Collection of acute and convalescent COVID-19 samples took place in the United States, Italy and Spain. From T cells, B-cell-depleted T cells, or PBMCs came the material, which was cDNA or gDNA.

V was clipped by 3 bases and J by 1 base, with 13 bases between them. The CDR3 consists of 16 residues. Germline CDR1 reads ENHRY; CDR2 reads SYGVKD. Study processing details: Estimation of nucleated cell counts relied on the amplification of reference gene primers. TCRdb's table, derived via immunoSEQ multiplex PCR, lists solely in-frame clones and lacks some. V and J calls and clone size are given by that table; D and trimming were obtained from the DNA. The sample shows about 100,000 clones, approximately 90% of them seen only once. The TCR comes from a woman aged 25 to 39 with acute or convalescent COVID-19. V usage is TRBV10-3 and J usage is TRBJ2-4; the D gene is possibly TRBD1 (6 bases). The sequenced material came from peripheral blood. CDR3 DNA sequence: TGTGCCATCAGTGACCCGTGGACAGAGGCCAAAAACATTCAGTACTTC. Translating gives CAISDPWTEAKNIQYF.